The text below deals with one T cell receptor beta chain. TCRdb's table, derived via immunoSEQ multiplex PCR, lists solely in-frame clones and lacks some. This sample carries some 2.1 million clones, roughly 94% of them seen once, and the ten largest clones take approximately 0.13%. The entry originates in a study of shared clonotypes between healthy human individuals. Germline V CDR1 and CDR2: SGHTA, FQGNSA. Trimming cost V 5 bases and J 8 bases, with 9 bases left between them. This CDR3 comprises 11 residues. The receptor's source is a man aged 18 to 29 in good health. The sequencing input was naive CD4+ T cells sorted from blood. Subset noted: CD45RA+ positively selected. V is TRBV7-2 and J is TRBJ1-1; D possibly corresponds to TRBD1 (6 bases). This CDR3 reads CASSKGTEAFF. CDR3 DNA sequence: TGTGCCAGCAGCAAAGGGACAGAAGCTTTCTTT.